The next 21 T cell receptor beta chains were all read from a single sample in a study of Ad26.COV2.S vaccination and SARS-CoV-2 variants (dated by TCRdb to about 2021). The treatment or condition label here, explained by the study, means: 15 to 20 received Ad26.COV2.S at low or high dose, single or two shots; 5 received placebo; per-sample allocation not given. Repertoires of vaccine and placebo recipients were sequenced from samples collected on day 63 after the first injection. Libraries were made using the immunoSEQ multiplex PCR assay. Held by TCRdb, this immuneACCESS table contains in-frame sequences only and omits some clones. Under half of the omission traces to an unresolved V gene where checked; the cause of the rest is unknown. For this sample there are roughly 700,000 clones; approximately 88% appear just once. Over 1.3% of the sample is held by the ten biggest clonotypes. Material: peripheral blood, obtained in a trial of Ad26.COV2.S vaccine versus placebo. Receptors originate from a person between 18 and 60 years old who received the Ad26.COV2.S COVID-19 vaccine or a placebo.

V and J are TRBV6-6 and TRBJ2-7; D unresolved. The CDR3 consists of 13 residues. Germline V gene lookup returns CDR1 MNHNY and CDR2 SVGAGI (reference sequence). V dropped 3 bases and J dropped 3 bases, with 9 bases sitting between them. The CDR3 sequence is CASSYRARYEQYF. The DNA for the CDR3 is TGTGCCAGCAGTTATAGGGCCCGCTACGAGCAGTACTTC.

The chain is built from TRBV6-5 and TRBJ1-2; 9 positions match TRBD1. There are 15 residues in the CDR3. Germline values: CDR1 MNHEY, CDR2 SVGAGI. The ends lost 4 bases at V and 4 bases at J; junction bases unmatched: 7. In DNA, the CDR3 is TGTGCCAGCAGTTTGGGACAGGGTCTCGGCTATGGCTACACCTTC. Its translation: CASSLGQGLGYGYTF.

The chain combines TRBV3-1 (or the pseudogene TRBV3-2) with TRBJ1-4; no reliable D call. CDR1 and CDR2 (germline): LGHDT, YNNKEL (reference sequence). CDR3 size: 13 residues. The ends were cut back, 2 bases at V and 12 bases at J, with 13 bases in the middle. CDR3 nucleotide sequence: TGTGCCAGCAGCCAACCCAATGGGGTGGAACTGTTTTTT. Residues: CASSQPNGVELFF.

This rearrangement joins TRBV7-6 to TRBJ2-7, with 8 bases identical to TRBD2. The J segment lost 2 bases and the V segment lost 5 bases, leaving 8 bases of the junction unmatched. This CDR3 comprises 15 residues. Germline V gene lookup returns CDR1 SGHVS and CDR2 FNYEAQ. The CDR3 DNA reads TGTGCCAGCAGCGATGGCACTAGCGGAGCCTACGAGCAGTACTTC. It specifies CASSDGTSGAYEQYF.

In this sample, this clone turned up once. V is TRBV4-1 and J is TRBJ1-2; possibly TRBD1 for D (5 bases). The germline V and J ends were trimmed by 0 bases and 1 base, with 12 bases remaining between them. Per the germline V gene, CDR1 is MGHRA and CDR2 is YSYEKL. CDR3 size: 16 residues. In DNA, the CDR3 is TGCGCCAGCAGCCAAGATGTCGGGGGGGGTAACTATGGCTACACCTTC. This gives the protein CASSQDVGGGNYGYTF.

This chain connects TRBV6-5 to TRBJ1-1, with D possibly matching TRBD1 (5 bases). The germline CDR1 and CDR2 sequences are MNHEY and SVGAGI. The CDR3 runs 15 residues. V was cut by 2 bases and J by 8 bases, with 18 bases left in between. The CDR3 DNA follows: TGTGCCAGCAGTTACCCAGGGAACAGGCCGGGGGAAGCTTTCTTT. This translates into CASSYPGNRPGEAFF.

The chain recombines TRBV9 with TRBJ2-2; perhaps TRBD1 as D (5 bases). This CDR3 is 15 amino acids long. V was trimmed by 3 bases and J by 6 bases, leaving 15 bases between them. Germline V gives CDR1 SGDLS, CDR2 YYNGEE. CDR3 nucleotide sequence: TGTGCCAGCAGCGGTTCATCCAGGGTGGCCGGGGAGCTGTTTTTT. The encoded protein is CASSGSSRVAGELFF.

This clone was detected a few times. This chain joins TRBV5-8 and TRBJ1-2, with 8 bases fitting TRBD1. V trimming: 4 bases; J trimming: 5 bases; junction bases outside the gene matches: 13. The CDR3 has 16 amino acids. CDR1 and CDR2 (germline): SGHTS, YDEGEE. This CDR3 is CASSIRQGNSEYGYTF. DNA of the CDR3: TGTGCCAGCAGCATTCGACAGGGGAATTCGGAGTATGGCTACACCTTC. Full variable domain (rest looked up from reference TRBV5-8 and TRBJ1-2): EAGVTQSPTHLIKTRGQQATLRCSPISGHTSVYWYQQALGLGLQFLLWYDEGEERNRGNFPPRFSGRQFPNYSSELNVNALELEDSALYLCASSIRQGNSEYGYTFGSGTRLTVV.

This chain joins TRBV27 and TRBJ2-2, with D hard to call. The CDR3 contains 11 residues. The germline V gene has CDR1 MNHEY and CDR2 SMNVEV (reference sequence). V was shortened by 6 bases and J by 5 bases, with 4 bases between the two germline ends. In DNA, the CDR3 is TGTGCCAGCAGCAGGACCGGGGAGCTGTTTTTT. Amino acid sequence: CASSRTGELFF.

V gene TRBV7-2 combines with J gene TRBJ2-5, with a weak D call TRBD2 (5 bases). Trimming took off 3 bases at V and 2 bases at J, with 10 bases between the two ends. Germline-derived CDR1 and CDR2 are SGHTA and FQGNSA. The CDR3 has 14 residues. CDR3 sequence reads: CASSFSRTQETQYF. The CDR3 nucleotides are TGTGCCAGCAGCTTTAGCAGGACTCAAGAGACCCAGTACTTC.

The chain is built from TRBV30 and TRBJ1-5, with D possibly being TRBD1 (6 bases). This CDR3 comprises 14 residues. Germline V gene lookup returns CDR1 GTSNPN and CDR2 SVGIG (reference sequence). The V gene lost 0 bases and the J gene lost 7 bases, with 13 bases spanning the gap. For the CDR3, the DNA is TGTGCCTGGAGTGTAGGGCAGGGGATCCAGCCCCAGCATTTT. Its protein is CAWSVGQGIQPQHF.

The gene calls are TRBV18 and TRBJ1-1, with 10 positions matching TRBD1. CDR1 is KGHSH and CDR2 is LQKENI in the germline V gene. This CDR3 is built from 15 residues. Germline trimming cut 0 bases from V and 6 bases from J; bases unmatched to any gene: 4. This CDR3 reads CASSPPAGQGAEAFF. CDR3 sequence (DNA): TGTGCCAGCTCACCACCGGCAGGACAGGGGGCTGAAGCTTTCTTT.

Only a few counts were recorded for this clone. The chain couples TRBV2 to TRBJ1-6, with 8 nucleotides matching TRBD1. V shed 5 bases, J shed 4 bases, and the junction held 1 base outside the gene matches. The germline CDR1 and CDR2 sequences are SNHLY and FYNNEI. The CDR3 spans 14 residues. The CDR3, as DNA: TGTGCCAGCAGTTGGGACAGGTATAATTCACCCCTCCACTTT. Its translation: CASSWDRYNSPLHF.

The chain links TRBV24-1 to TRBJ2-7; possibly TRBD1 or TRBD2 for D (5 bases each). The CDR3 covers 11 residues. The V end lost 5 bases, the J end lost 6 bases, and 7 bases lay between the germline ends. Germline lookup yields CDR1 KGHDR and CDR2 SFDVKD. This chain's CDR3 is CATSVGTEQYF. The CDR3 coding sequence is TGTGCCACCAGTGTAGGGACCGAGCAGTACTTC.

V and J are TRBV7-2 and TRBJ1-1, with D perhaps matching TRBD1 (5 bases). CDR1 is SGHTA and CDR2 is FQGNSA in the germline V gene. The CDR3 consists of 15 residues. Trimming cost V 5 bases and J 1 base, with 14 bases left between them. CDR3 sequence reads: CASSTRRGSNTEAFF. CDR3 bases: TGTGCCAGCAGCACTAGACGGGGGTCGAACACTGAAGCTTTCTTT.

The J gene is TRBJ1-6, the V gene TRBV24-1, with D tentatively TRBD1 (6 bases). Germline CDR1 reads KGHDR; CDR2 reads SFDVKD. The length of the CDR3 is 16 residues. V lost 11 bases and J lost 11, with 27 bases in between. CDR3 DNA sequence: TGTGCCATTCCCCTTGACAGGCCCCCGAGGGAGGCACCCCTCCACTTT. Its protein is CAIPLDRPPREAPLHF.

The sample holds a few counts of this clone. The CDR3 sequence: CASSIRTPQEKLFF. The CDR3 nucleotides are TGTGCCAGCAGCATCCGTACCCCGCAGGAAAAACTGTTTTTT. The chain recombines TRBV7-9 with TRBJ1-4, with D uncertain. Germline CDR1 SEHNR, CDR2 FQNEAQ (reference sequence). V was shortened by 5 bases and J by 8 bases, with 15 bases between the two germline ends. The CDR3 is 14 residues long. Complete variable domain (other parts from reference TRBV7-9 and TRBJ1-4): DTGVSQNPRHKITKRGQNVTFRCDPISEHNRLYWYRQTLGQGPEFLTYFQNEAQLEKSRLLSDRFSAERPKGSFSTLEIQRTEQGDSAMYLCASSIRTPQEKLFFGSGTQLSVL.

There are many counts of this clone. CDR3 bases: TGTGCCAGTAGTAGCGGGACCGAGCAGTACTTC. Translated, it gives CASSSGTEQYF. The rearrangement uses TRBV19 and TRBJ2-7; maybe TRBD2 (6 bases). Trimming removed 4 bases at V and 6 bases at J, with 7 bases between. This CDR3 region has 11 residues. The germline V gene has CDR1 LNHDA and CDR2 SQIVND (reference sequence). Filled out from reference TRBV19 and TRBJ2-7, the complete variable domain reads DGGITQSPKYLFRKEGQNVTLSCEQNLNHDAMYWYRQDPGQGLRLIYYSQIVNDFQKGDIAEGYSVSREKKESFPLTVTSAQKNPTAFYLCASSSGTEQYFGPGTRLTVT.

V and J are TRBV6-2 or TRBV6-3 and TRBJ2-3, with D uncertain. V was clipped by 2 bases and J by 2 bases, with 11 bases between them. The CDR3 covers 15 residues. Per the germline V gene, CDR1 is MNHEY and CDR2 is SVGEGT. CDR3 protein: CASSYPPGNTDTQYF. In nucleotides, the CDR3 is TGTGCCAGCAGTTACCCCCCTGGAAACACAGATACGCAGTATTTT.

CDR3 bases: TGTGCCAGCAGCTCGGGACAGGGGGGATCACCCCTCCACTTT. The encoded protein is CASSSGQGGSPLHF. The J gene is TRBJ1-6, the V gene TRBV7-9; 11 nucleotides match TRBD1. Trimming took 4 bases from V and 10 from J; bases not matched to a gene: 3. This CDR3 has 14 amino acids. Germline loops: CDR1 SEHNR, CDR2 FQNEAQ (reference sequence).

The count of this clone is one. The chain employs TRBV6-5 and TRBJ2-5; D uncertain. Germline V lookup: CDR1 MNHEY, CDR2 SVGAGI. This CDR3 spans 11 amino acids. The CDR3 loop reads CATSRQETQYF. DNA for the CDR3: TGTGCGACGAGCCGCCAAGAGACCCAGTACTTC.